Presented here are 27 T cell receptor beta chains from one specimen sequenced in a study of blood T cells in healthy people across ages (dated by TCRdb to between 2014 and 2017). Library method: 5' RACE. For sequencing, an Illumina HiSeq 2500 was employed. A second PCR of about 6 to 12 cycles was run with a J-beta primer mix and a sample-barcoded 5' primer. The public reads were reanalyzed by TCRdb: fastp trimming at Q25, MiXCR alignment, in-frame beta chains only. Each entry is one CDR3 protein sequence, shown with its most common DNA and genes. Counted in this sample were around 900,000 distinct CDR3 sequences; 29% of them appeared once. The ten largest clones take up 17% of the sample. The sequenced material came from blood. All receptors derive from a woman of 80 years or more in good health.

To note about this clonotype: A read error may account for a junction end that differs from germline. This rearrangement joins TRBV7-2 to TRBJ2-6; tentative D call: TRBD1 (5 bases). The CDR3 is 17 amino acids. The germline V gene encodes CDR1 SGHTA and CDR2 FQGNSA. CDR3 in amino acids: CASTQTVLSSGANVRTF. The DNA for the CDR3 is TGTGCCAGCACCCAAACAGTACTCAGCTCTGGGGCCAACGTCCGGACTTTC.

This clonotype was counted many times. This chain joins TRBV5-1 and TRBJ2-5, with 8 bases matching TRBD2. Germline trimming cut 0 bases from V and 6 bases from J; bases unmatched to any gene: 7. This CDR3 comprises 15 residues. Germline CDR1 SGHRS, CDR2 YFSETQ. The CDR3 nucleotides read TGCGCCAGCAGCTTGGAAGCGGGGGCCGGTCAGACCCAGTACTTC. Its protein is CASSLEAGAGQTQYF.

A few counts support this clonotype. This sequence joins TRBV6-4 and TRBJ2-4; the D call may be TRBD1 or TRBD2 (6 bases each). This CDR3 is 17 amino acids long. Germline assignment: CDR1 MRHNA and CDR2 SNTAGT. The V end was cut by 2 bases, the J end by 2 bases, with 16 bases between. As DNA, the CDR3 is TGTGCCAGCAGTGACCTCCGCCAGGGGAGGTCCAAAAACATTCAGTACTTC. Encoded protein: CASSDLRQGRSKNIQYF.

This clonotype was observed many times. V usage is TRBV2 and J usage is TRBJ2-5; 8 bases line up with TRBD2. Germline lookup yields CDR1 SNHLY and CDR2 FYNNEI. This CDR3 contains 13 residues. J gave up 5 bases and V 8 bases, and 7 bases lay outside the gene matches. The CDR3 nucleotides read TGTGCCAGCTTACGGGGGGGCGGTGAGACCCAGTACTTC. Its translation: CASLRGGGETQYF.

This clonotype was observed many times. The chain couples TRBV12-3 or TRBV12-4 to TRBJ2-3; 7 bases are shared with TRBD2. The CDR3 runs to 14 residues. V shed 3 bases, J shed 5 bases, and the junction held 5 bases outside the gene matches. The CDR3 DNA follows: TGTGCCAGCAGTTTGTACGGGGGGATAGATACGCAGTATTTT. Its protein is CASSLYGGIDTQYF.

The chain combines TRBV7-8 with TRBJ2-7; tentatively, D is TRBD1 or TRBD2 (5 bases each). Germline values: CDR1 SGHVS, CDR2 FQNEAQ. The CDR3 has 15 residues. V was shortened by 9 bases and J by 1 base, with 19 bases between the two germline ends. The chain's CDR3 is CASGRGGKLSYEQYF. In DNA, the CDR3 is TGTGCCAGTGGTCGTGGGGGAAAGCTTTCCTACGAGCAGTACTTC.

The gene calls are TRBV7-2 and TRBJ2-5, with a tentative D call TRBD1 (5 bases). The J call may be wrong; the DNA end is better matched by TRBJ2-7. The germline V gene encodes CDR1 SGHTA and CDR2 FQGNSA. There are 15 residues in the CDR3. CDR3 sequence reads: CASRRGGAPSYEQYF. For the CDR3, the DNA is TGTGCCAGTAGAAGGGGCGGAGCGCCCTCCTACGAGCAGTACTTC.

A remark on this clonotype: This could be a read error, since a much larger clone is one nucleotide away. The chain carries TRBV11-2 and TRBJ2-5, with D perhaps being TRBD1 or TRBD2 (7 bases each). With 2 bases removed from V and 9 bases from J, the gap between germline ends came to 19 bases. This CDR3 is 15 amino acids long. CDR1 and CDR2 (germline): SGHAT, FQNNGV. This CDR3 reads CASSLWAAAGGAQYF. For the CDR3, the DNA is TGTGCCAGCAGCTTATGGGCGGCCGCAGGGGGGGCCCAGTACTTC.

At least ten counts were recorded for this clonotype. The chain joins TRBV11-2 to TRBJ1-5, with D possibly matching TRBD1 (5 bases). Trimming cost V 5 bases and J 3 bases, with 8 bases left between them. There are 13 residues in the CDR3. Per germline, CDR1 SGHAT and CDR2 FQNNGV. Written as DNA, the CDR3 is TGTGCCAGCAGCCCCGGGACCAATCAGCCCCAGCATTTT. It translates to CASSPGTNQPQHF.

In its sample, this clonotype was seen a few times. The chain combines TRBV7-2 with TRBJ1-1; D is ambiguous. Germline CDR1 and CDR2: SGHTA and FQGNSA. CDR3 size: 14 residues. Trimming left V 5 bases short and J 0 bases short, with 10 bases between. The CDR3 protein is CASSTHSLNTEAFF. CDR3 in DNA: TGTGCCAGCAGCACCCACAGTTTGAACACTGAAGCTTTCTTT. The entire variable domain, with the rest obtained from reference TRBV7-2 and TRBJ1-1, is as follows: GAGVSQSPSNKVTEKGKDVELRCDPISGHTALYWYRQSLGQGLEFLIYFQGNSAPDKSGLPSDRFSAERTGGSVSTLTIQRTQQEDSAVYLCASSTHSLNTEAFFGQGTRLTVV.

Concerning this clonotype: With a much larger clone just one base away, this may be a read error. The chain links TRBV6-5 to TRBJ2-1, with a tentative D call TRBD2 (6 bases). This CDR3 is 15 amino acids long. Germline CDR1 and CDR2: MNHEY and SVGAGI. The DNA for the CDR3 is TGTGCCAACAGTCCCACCTGGAGGGGAGGTAATGAGCAGTTCTTC. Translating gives CANSPTWRGGNEQFF.

The chain's CDR3 is CASSFNRDPEKLFF. The CDR3 nucleotides are TGTGCCAGCAGCTTTAACAGGGATCCCGAAAAACTGTTTTTT. The V and J genes are TRBV5-4 and TRBJ1-4; D is perhaps TRBD1 (6 bases). Germline V gene data show CDR1 as SGHNT and CDR2 as YYREEE (reference sequence). The CDR3 is made up of 14 amino acids. Trimming stripped 2 bases from V and 8 bases from J, with 13 bases between.

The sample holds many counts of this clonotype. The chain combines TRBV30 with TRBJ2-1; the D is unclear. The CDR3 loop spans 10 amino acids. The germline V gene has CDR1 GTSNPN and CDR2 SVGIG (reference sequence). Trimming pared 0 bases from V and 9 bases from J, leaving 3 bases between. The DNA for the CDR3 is TGTGCCTGGAGTGTGGGTGAGCAGTTCTTC. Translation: CAWSVGEQFF.

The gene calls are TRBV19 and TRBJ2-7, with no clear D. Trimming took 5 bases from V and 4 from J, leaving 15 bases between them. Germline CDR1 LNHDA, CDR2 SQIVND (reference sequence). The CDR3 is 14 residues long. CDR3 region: CASSGATGRYEQYF. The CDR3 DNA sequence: TGTGCCAGTAGTGGCGCAACCGGGCGGTACGAGCAGTACTTC. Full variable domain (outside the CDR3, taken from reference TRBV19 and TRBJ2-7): DGGITQSPKYLFRKEGQNVTLSCEQNLNHDAMYWYRQDPGQGLRLIYYSQIVNDFQKGDIAEGYSVSREKKESFPLTVTSAQKNPTAFYLCASSGATGRYEQYFGPGTRLTVT.

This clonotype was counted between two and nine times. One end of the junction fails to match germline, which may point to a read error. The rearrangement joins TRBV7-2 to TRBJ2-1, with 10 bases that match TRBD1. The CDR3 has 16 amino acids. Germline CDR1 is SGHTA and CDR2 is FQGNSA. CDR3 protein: CASGLGDRGPYNEQFF. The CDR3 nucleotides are TGTGCCAGCGGCTTAGGAGACAGGGGGCCATACAATGAGCAGTTCTTC.

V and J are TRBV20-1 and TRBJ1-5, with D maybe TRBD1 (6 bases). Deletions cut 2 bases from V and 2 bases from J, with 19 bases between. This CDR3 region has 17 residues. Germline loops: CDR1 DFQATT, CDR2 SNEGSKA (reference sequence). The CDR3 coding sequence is TGCAGTGCTAGAAAACAGGGAACTTTTTTGCGCAATCAGCCCCAGCATTTT. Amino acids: CSARKQGTFLRNQPQHF.

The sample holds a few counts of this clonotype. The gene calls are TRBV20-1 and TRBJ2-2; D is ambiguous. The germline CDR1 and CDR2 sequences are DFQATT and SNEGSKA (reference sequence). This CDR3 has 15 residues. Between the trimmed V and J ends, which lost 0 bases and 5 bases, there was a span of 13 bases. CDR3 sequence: CSARDPNSRTGELFF. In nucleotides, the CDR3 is TGCAGTGCTAGAGATCCTAACAGCCGAACCGGGGAGCTGTTTTTT.

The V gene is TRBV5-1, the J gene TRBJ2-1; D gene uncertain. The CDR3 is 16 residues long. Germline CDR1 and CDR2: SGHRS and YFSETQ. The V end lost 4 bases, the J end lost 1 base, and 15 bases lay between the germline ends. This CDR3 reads CASSQLTAGSYNEQFF. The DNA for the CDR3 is TGCGCCAGCAGCCAACTGACGGCCGGATCCTACAATGAGCAGTTCTTC.

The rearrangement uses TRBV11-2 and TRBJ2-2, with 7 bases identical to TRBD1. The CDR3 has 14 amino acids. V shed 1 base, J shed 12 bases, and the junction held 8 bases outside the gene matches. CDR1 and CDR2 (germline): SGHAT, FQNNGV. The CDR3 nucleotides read TGTGCCAGCAGCTTAGGGGACAGTACGAGAAAGCTGTTTTTT. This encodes CASSLGDSTRKLFF.

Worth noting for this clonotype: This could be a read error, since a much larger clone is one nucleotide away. The CDR3 loop is CASNLVAGKGTDTQYF. The CDR3 DNA sequence: TGTGCCAGCAACTTAGTTGCAGGGAAGGGCACAGATACGCAGTATTTT. The chain carries TRBV11-2 and TRBJ2-3, with a weak D call TRBD1 (5 bases). The CDR3 contains 16 residues. In germline, CDR1 is SGHAT, CDR2 FQNNGV.

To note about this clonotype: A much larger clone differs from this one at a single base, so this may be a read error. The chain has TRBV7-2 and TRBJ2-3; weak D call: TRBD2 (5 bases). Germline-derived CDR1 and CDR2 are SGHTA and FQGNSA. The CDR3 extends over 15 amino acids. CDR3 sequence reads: CACSSSGFSTDTQYF. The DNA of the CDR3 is TGTGCCTGCAGTAGCAGCGGCTTTAGCACAGATACGCAGTATTTT. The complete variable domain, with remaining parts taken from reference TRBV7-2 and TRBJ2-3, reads GAGVSQSPSNKVTEKGKDVELRCDPISGHTALYWYRQSLGQGLEFLIYFQGNSAPDKSGLPSDRFSAERTGGSVSTLTIQRTQQEDSAVYLCACSSSGFSTDTQYFGPGTRLTVL.

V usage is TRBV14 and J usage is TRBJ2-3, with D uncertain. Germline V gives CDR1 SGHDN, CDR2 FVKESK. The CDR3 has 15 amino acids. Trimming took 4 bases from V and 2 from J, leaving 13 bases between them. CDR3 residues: CASSPLGINTDTQYF. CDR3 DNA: TGTGCCAGCAGCCCCCTCGGTATCAACACAGATACGCAGTATTTT.

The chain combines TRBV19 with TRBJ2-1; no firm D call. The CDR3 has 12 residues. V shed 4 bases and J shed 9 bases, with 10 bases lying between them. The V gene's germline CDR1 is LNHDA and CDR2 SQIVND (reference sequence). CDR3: CASSRAPGEQFF. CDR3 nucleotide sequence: TGTGCCAGTAGTAGGGCCCCCGGTGAGCAGTTCTTC.

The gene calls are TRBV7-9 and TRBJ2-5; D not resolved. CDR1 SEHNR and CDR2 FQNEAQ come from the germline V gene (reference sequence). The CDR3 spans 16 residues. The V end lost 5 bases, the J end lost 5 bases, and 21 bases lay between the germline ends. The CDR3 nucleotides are TGTGCCAGCAGCCTTACGACGAACCAGATTACGGAGACCCAGTACTTC. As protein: CASSLTTNQITETQYF.

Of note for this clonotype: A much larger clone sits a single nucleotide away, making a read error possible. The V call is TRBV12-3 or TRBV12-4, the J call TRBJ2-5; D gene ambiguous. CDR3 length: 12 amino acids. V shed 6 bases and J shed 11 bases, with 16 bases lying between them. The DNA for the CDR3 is TGTGCCAGCAGCCTCCAGTACAATGAGCAGTACTTC. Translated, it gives CASSLQYNEQYF.

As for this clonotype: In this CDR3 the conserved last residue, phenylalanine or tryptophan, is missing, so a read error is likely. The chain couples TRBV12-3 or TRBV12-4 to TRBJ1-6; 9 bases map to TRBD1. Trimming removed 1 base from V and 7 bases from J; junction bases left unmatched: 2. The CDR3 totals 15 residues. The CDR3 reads CASSLGGTGNSPLHV. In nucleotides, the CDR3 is TGTGCCAGCAGTTTAGGGGGGACAGGGAATTCACCCCTCCACGTT.

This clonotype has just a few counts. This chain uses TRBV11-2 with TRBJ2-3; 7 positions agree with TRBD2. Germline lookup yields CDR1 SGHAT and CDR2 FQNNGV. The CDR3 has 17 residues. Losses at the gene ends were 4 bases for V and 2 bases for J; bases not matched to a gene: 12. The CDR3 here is CASSSGSGRGTTDTQYF. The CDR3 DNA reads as TGTGCCAGCAGCTCCGGGTCAGGGCGGGGGACCACAGATACGCAGTATTTT.